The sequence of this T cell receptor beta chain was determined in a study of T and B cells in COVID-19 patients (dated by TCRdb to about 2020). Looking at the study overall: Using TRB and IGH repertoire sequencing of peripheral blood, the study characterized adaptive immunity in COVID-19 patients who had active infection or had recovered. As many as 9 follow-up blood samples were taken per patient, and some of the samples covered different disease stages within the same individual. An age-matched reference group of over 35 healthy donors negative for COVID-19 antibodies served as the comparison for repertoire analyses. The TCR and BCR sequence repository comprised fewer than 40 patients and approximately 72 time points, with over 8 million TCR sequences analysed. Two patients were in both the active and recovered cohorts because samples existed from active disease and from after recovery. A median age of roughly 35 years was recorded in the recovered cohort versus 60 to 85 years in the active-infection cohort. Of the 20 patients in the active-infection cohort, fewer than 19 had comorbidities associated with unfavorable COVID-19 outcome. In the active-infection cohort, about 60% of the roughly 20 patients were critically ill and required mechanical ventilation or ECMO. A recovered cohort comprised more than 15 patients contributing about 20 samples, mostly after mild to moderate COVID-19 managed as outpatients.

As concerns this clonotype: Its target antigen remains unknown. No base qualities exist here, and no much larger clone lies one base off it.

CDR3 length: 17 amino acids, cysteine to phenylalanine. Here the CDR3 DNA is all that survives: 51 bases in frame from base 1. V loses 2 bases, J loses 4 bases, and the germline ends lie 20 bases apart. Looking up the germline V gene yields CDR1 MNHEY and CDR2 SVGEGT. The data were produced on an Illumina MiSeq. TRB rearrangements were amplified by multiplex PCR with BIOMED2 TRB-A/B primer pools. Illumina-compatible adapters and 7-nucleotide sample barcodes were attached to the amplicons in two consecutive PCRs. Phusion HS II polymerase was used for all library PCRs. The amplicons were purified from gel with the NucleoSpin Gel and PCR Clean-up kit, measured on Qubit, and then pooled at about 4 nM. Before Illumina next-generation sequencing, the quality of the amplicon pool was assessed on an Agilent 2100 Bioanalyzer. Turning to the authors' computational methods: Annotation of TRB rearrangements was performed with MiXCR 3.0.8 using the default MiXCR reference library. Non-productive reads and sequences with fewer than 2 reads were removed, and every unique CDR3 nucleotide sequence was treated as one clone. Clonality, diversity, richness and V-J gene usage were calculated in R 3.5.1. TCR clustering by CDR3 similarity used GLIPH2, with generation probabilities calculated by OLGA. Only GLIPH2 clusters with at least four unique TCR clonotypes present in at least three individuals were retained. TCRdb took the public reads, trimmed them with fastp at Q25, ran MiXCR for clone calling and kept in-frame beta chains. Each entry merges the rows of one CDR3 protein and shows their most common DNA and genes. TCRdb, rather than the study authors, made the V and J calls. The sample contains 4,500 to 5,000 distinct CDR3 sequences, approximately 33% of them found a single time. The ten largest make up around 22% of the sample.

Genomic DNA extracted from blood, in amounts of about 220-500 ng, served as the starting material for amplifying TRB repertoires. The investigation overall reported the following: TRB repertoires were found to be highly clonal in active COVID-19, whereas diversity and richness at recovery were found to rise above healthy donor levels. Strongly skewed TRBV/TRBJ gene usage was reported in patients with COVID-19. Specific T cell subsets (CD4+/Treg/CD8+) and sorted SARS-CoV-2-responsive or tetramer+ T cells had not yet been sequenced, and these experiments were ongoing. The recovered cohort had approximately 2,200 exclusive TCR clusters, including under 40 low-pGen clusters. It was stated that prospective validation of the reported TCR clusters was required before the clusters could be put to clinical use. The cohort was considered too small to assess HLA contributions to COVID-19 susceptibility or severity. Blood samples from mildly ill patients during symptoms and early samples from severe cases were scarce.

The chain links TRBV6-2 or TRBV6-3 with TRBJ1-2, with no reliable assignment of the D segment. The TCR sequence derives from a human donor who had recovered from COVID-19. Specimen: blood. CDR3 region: CASSYVDTQNSGYGYTF. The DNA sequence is TGTGCCAGCAGTTACGTCGACACACAAAACTCTGGCTATGGCTACACCTTC.